This T cell receptor (beta chain) stems from a study of T cells after somatic rescue of genetic block. Germline CDR1 reads LGHNA; CDR2 reads YNFKEQ. V was clipped by 0 bases and J by 5 bases, with 16 bases between them. The CDR3 is 16 residues long. The assay was immunoSEQ multiplex PCR, and TCRdb's table has in-frame clones only and misses some. The sample contains 110,000 or so clones, just over 90% of which appear only once. The origin of this receptor is a woman aged 18-29 years. Source material: peripheral blood mononuclear cells (PBMCs). This rearrangement joins TRBV4-2 to TRBJ2-5, with D perhaps TRBD1 or TRBD2 (6 bases each). As DNA, the CDR3 is TGTGCCAGCAGCCAAGAAGATGGGGGGCGCGGGGAGACCCAGTACTTC. This translates into CASSQEDGGRGETQYF.